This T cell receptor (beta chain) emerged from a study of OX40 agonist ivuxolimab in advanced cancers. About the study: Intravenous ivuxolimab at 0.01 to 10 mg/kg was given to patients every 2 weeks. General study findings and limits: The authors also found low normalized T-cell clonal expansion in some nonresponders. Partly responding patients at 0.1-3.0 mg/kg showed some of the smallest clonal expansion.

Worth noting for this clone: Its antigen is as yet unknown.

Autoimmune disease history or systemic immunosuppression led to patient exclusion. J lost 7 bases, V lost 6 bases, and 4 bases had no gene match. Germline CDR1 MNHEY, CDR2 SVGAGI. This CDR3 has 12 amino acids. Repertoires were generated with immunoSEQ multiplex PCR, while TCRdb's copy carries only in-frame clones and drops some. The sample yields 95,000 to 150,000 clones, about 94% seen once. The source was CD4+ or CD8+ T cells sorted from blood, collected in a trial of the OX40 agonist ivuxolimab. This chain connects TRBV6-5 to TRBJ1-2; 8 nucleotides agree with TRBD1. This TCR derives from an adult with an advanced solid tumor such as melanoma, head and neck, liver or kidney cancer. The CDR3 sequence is CASRGTGGGYTF. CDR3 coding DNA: TGTGCCAGCAGGGGGACAGGTGGTGGCTACACCTTC.